This paragraph covers one T cell receptor beta chain sequence. RNA, once extracted, was reverse transcribed into cDNA for use as the sequencing template. TCRdb's copy holds only in-frame clones and misses some; the assay was immunoSEQ multiplex PCR. The table lists 200,000 to 250,000 clones, more than 50% of them singletons. V was cut by 3 bases and J by 4 bases, with 13 bases left in between. The germline CDR1 and CDR2 sequences are SGHVS and FQNEAQ. This CDR3 comprises 14 residues. This sample stems from a study of CD8+ T cells in alopecia areata. The sequencing sample was made of CD8+ T cells sorted from blood. This sequence joins TRBV7-8 and TRBJ2-7; tentative D call: TRBD1 (6 bases). The receptor comes from a human donor in good health. CDR3 DNA sequence: TGTGCCAGCAGCTTCAGGGGCCAGGGTTACGAGCAGTACTTC. Amino acid sequence: CASSFRGQGYEQYF.